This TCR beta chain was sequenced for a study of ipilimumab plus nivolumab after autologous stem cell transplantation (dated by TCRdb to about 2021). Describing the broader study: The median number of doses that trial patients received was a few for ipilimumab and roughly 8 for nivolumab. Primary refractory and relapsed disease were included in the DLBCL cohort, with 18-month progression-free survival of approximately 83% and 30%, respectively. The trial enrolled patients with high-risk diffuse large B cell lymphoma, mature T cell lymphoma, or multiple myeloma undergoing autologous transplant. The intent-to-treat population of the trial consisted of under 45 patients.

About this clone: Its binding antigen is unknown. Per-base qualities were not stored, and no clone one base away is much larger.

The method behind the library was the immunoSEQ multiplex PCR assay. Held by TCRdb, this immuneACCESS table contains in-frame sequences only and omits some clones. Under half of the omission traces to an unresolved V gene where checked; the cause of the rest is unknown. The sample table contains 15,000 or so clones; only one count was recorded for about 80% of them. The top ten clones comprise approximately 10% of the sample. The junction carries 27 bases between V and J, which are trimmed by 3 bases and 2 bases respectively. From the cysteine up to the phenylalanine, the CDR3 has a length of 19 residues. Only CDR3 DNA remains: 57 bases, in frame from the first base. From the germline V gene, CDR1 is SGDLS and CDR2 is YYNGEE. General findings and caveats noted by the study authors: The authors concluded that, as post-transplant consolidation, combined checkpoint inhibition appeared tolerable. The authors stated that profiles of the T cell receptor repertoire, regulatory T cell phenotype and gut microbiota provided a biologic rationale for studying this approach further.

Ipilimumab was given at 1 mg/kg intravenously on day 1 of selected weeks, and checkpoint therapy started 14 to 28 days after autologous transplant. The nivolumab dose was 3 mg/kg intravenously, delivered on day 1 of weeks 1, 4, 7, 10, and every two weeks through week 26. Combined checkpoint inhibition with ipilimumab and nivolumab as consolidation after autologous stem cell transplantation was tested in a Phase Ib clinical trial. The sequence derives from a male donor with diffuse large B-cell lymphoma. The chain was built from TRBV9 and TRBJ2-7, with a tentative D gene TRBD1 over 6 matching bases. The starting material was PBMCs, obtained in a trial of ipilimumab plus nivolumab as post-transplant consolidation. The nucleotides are TGTGCCAGCAGCGCACAACTTCGACAGGTTAAAGGGAACCCCTACGAGCAGTACTTC. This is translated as CASSAQLRQVKGNPYEQYF.